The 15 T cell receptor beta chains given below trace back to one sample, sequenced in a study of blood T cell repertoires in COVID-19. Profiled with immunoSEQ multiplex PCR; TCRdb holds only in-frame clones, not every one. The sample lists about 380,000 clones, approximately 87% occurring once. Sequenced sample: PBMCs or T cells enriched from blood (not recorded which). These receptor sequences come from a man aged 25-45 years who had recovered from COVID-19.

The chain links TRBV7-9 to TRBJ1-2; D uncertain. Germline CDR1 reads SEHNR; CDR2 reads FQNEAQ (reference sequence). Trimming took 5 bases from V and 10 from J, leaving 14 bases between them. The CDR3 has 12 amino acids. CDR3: CASSILQEFYTF. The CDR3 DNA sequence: TGTGCCAGCAGCATCTTGCAGGAATTCTACACCTTC.

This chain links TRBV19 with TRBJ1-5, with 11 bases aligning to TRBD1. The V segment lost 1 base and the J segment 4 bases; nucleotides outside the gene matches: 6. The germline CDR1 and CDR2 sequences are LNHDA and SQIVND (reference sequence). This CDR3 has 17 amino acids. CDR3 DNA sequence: TGTGCCAGTAGTATAGTACGGACAGGGGGCAGGAATCAGCCCCAGCATTTT. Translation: CASSIVRTGGRNQPQHF.

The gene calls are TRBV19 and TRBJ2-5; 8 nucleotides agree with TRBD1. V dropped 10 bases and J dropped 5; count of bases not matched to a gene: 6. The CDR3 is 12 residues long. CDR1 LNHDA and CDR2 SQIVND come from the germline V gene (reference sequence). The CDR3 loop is CANVQGGETQYF. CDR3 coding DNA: TGTGCCAACGTACAGGGGGGTGAGACCCAGTACTTC.

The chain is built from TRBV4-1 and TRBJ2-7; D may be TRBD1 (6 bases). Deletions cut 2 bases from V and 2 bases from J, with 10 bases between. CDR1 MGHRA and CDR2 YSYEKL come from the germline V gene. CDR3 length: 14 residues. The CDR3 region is CASSQTGITYEQYF. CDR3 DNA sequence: TGCGCCAGCAGCCAAACAGGGATTACCTACGAGCAGTACTTC.

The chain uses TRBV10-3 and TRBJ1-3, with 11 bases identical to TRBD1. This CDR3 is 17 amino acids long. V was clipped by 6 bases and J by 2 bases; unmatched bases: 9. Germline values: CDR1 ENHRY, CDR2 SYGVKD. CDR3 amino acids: CAISKDRGQSTGNTIYF. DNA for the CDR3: TGTGCCATCAGCAAGGACAGGGGGCAATCTACTGGAAACACCATATATTTT.

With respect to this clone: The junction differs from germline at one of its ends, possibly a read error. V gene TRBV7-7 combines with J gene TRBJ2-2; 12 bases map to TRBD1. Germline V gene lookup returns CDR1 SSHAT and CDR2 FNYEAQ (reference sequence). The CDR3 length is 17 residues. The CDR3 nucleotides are TGTGCTAGCAGCCACGGGGGACAGGGGGCGAGCACCGGGGAGCTGTTTTTT. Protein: CASSHGGQGASTGELFF.

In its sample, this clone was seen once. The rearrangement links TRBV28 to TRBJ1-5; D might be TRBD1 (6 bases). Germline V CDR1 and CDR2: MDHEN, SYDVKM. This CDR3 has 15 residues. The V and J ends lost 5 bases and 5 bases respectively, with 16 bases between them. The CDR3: CASSLERGRDQPQHF. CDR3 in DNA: TGTGCCAGCAGTCTAGAAAGGGGGAGGGATCAGCCCCAGCATTTT.

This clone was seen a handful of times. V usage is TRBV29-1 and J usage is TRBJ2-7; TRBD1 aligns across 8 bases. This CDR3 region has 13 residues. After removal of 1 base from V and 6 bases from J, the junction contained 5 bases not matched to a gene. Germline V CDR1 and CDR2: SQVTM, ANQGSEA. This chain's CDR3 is CSVEGTGSAEQYF. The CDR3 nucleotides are TGCAGCGTTGAAGGGACAGGGTCGGCCGAGCAGTACTTC.

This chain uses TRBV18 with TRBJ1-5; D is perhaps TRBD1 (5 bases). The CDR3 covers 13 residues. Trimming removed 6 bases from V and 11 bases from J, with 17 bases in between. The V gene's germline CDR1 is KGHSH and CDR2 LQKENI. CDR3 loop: CASSSQGVESQHF. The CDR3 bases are TGTGCCAGCTCCTCCCAAGGGGTCGAATCCCAGCATTTT.

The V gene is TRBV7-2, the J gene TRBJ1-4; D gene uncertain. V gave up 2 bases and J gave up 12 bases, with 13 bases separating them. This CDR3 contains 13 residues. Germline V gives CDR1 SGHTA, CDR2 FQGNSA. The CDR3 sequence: CASSLPTEEQLFF. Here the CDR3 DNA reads TGTGCCAGCAGCTTACCTACCGAAGAGCAACTGTTTTTT.

Here the CDR3 DNA reads TGTGCCAGCAGTTCAGACTACGAGCAGTACTTC. Protein: CASSSDYEQYF. This chain links TRBV6-5 with TRBJ2-7, with D hard to call. The germline V and J ends were trimmed by 4 bases and 3 bases, with 4 bases remaining between them. The germline V gene has CDR1 MNHEY and CDR2 SVGAGI. CDR3 length: 11 amino acids.

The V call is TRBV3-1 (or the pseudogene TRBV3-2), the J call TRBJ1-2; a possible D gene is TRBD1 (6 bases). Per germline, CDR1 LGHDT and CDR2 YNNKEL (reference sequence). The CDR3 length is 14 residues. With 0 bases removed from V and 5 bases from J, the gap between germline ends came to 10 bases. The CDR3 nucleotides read TGTGCCAGCAGCCAAGAAGCCAGGGGTTATGGCTACACCTTC. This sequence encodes CASSQEARGYGYTF.

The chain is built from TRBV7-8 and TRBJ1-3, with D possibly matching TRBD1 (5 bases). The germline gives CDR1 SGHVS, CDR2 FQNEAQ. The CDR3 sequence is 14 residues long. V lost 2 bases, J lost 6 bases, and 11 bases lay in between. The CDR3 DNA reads TGTGCCAGCAGCTTACCTGGGGCGGCAAACACCATATATTTT. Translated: CASSLPGAANTIYF.

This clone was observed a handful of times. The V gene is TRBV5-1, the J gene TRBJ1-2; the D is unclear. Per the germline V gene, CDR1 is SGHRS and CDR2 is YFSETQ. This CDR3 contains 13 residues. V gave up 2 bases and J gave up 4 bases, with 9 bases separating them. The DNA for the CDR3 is TGCGCCAGCAGCTTAACGACGGGCTATGGCTACACCTTC. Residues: CASSLTTGYGYTF. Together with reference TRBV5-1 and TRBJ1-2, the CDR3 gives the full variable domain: KAGVTQTPRYLIKTRGQQVTLSCSPISGHRSVSWYQQTPGQGLQFLFEYFSETQRNKGNFPGRFSGRQFSNSRSEMNVSTLELGDSALYLCASSLTTGYGYTFGSGTRLTVV.

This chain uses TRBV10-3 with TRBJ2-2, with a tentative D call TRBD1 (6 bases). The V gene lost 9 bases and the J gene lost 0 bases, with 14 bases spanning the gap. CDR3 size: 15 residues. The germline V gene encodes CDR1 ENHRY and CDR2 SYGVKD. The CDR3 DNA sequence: TGTGCCATAAGACAGGATCTCGCGAACACCGGGGAGCTGTTTTTT. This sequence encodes CAIRQDLANTGELFF.